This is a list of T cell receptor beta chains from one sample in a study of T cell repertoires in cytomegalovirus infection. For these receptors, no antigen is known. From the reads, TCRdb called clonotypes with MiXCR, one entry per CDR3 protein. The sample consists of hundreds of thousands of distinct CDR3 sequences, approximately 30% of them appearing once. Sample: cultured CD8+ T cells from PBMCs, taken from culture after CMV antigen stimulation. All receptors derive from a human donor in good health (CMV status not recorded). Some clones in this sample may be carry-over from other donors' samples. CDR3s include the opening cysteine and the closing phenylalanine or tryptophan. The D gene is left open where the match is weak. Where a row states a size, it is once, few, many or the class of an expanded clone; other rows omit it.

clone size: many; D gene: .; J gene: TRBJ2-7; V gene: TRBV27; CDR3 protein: CASGPYEQYF; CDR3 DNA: TGTGCCAGTGGACCTTACGAGCAGTACTTC
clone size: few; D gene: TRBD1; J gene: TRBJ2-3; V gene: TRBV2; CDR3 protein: CASSEGQGPTDTQYF; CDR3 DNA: TGTGCCAGCAGTGAGGGACAGGGGCCTACAGATACGCAGTATTTT
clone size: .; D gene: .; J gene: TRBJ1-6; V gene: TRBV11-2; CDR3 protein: CASSSSSRVNSPLHF; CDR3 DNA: TGTGCCAGCAGCTCAAGCTCCAGGGTTAATTCACCCCTCCACTTT
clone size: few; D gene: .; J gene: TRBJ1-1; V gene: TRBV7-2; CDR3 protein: CASSWLRGLNTEAFF; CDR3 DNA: TGTGCCAGCAGCTGGTTGAGGGGGTTGAACACTGAAGCTTTCTTT
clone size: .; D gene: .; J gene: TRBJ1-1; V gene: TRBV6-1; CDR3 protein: CASRKITVNTEAFF; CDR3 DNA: TGTGCCAGCCGGAAGATAACGGTGAACACTGAAGCTTTCTTT
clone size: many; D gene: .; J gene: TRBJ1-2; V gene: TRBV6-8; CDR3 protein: CASSPGQLYGYTF; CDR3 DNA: TGTGCCAGCAGCCCAGGACAGCTCTATGGCTACACCTTC
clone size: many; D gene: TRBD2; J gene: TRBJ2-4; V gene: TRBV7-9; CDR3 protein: CASSSTGLHLAKNIQYF; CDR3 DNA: TGTGCCAGCAGCTCTACGGGACTACACTTAGCCAAAAACATTCAGTACTTC
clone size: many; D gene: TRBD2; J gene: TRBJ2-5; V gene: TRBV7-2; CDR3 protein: CASSPWTSGGAGGETQYF; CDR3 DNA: TGTGCCAGCAGCCCCTGGACTAGCGGGGGGGCCGGGGGGGAGACCCAGTACTTC
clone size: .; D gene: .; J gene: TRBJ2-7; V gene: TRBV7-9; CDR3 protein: CASSLPGPLWQYF; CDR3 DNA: TGTGCCAGCAGCTTACCAGGGCCCCTTTGGCAGTACTTC
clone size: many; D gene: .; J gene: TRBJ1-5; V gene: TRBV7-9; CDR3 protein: CASSPGGNQPQHF; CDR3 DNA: TGTGCCAGCAGCCCCGGGGGCAATCAGCCCCAGCATTTT
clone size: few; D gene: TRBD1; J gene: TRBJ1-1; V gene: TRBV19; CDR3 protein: CASSLTGGQDTEAFF; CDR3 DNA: TGTGCCAGTAGTCTCACAGGGGGCCAGGACACTGAAGCTTTCTTT
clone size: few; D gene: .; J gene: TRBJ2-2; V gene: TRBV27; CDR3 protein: CASSSKGPGELFF; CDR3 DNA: TGTGCCAGCAGCTCGAAAGGGCCCGGGGAGCTGTTTTTT
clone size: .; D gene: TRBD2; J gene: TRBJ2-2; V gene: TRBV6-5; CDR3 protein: CASSYWRGSAGELFF; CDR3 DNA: TGTGCCAGCAGTTACTGGCGGGGGAGTGCCGGGGAGCTGTTTTTT
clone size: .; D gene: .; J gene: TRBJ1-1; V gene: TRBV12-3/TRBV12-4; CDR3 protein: CASSPNWDEDTEAFF; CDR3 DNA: TGTGCCAGCAGTCCGAATTGGGACGAGGACACTGAAGCTTTCTTT
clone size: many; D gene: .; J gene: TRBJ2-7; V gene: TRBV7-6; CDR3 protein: CASSYRGTSAEQYF; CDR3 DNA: TGTGCCAGCAGCTACCGGGGTACGAGCGCCGAGCAGTACTTC
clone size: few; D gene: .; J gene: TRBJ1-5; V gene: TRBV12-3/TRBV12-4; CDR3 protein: CASSPNRDTNQPQHF; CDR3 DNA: TGTGCCAGCAGTCCGAACCGGGACACCAATCAGCCCCAGCATTTT
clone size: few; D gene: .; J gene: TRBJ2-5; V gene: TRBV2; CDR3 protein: CASARALLRETQYF; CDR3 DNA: TGTGCCAGCGCCCGGGCCCTACTTAGAGAGACCCAGTACTTC
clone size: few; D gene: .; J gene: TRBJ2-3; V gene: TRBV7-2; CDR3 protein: CASSPGLGDGDTQYF; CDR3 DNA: TGTGCCAGCAGCCCCGGTCTAGGGGACGGAGATACGCAGTATTTT
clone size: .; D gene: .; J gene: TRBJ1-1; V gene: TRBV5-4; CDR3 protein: CASSLEVSVPDTEAFF; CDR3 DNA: TGTGCCAGCAGCTTGGAGGTATCGGTTCCGGACACTGAAGCTTTCTTT
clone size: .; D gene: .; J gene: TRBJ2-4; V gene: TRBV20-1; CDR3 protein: CSARDVRRGLAKNIQYF; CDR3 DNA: TGCAGTGCTAGAGATGTAAGAAGGGGACTAGCCAAAAACATTCAGTACTTC
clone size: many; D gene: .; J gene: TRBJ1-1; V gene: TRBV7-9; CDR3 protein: CASSGAPTEAFF; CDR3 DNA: TGTGCCAGCAGCGGAGCTCCCACTGAAGCTTTCTTT
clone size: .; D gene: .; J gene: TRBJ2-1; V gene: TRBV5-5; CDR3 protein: CASSPLAGIPYEQFF; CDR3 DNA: TGTGCCAGCAGCCCCCTGGCAGGGATTCCCTATGAGCAGTTCTTC
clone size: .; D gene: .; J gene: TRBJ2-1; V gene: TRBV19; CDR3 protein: CASSPPRKGPHNEQFF; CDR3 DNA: TGTGCCAGTAGTCCTCCGCGGAAAGGCCCCCACAATGAGCAGTTCTTC
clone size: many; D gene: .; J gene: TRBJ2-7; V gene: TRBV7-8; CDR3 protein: CASSLAGAPYEQYF; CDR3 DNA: TGTGCCAGCAGCTTAGCGGGGGCCCCCTACGAGCAGTACTTC
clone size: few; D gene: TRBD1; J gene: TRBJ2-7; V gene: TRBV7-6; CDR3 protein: CASSAGQAFGEQYF; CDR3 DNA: TGTGCCAGCAGCGCGGGACAGGCCTTTGGGGAGCAGTACTTC
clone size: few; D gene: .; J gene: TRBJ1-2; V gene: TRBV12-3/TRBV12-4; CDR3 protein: CASNQPPVGNYGYTF; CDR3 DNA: TGTGCCAGCAACCAACCACCGGTCGGAAACTATGGCTACACCTTC
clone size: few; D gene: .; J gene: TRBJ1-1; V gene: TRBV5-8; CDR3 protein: CASSLARDSIMNTEAFF; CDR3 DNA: TGTGCCAGCAGCTTGGCCAGGGATAGCATCATGAACACTGAAGCTTTCTTT
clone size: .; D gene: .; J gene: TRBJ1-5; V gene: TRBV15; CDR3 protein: CATSRAGDQPQHF; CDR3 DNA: TGTGCCACCAGCAGAGCAGGGGATCAGCCCCAGCATTTT
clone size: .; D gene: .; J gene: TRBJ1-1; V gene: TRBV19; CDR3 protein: CASSLGFADRTEAFF; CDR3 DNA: TGTGCCAGTAGTCTGGGTTTCGCGGATAGGACTGAAGCTTTCTTT
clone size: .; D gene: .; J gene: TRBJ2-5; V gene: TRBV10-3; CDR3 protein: CAISESGHQETQYF; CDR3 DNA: TGTGCCATCAGTGAGTCGGGGCACCAAGAGACCCAGTACTTC
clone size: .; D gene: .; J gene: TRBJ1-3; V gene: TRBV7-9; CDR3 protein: CASSSSRPSISGNTIYF; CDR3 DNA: TGTGCCAGCAGCTCATCCCGCCCTAGCATCTCTGGAAACACCATATATTTT
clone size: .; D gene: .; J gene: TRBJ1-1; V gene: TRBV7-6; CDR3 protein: CASSEGVPTEAFF; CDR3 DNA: TGTGCCAGCAGCGAGGGGGTTCCGACTGAAGCTTTCTTT
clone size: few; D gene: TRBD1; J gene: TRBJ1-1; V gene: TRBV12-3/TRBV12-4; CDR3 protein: CASSLTGGALNTEAFF; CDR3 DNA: TGTGCCAGCAGCCTTACAGGGGGCGCGTTAAACACTGAAGCTTTCTTT
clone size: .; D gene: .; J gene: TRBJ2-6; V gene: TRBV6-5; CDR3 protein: CASKTGPGGANVLTF; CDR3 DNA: TGTGCCAGCAAAACCGGGCCTGGGGGGGCCAACGTCCTGACTTTC